A selection of T cell receptor beta chains follows, all from one sample in a study of blood T cell repertoires in COVID-19. Sequencing used immunoSEQ multiplex PCR; TCRdb keeps in-frame clones, though not all of them. The repertoire holds roughly 180,000 clones, with roughly 94% as singletons. The sample comprised peripheral blood. These receptors all stem from a man aged 25 to 40 with COVID-19, enrolled during active disease. CDR3s include the opening cysteine and the closing phenylalanine or tryptophan. A D gene is named only where the DNA matches it firmly. Part of the rows lack a size; the others show once, few, many or a class for expanded clones.

v_call	clone_size	j_call	d_call	cdr3_nt	cdr3_aa
TRBV19	.	TRBJ2-7	.	TGTGCCAGTGACGGCGGCTCCCACGAGCAGTACTTC	CASDGGSHEQYF
TRBV10-1	.	TRBJ1-4	TRBD1	TGCGCCAGCATTAACAGGGGAACTAATGAAAAACTGTTTTTT	CASINRGTNEKLFF
TRBV5-6	.	TRBJ1-1	.	TGTGCCAGCCAACTACAGAACACTGAAGCTTTCTTT	CASQLQNTEAFF
TRBV30	.	TRBJ2-1	TRBD2	TGTGCCTGGAGTGTTGGGCTAGCGGGGGGAGGTGAGCAGTTCTTC	CAWSVGLAGGGEQFF
TRBV5-5	.	TRBJ2-7	TRBD2	TGTGCCAGCATCAAAACTAGCGGGGGCTCCTACGAGCAGTACTTC	CASIKTSGGSYEQYF
TRBV5-6	.	TRBJ2-7	.	TGTGCCAGCAGCCCGACCGACAGCTACGAGCAGTACTTC	CASSPTDSYEQYF
TRBV6-1	.	TRBJ1-2	.	TGTGCCAGCAGTGATGATGCGTGGATGGGGGGGAACTATGGCTACACCTTC	CASSDDAWMGGNYGYTF
TRBV11-2	.	TRBJ2-2	TRBD1	TGTGCCAGCAGGCCTATTGACAGGGGGGTCGCCGGGGAGCTGTTTTTT	CASRPIDRGVAGELFF
TRBV5-1	.	TRBJ1-3	TRBD1	TGCGCCAGCAGCGCGGGACAGTTACACTCTGGAAACACCATATATTTT	CASSAGQLHSGNTIYF
TRBV3-1/TRBV3-2	.	TRBJ2-5	.	TGTGCCAGCAGCCTCCTACAAGAGACCCAGTACTTC	CASSLLQETQYF
TRBV5-1	.	TRBJ1-1	TRBD1	TGCGCCAGCGCTAATGGGGACAGTTACACTGAAGCTTTCTTT	CASANGDSYTEAFF
TRBV19	once	TRBJ1-1	.	TGTGCCAGTTCCCCGGGTCAGGGCAGCACTGAAGCTTTCTTT	CASSPGQGSTEAFF
TRBV7-9	few	TRBJ2-5	.	TGTGCCAGCAGCTTAACTTGGGACACAATCCAAGAGACCCAGTACTTC	CASSLTWDTIQETQYF
TRBV7-6	.	TRBJ1-2	.	TGTGCCAGCAGCTTAGGTTCGAACACAAACTATGGCTACACCTTC	CASSLGSNTNYGYTF
TRBV18	.	TRBJ2-2	.	TGTGCCAGCTCACGAGGACAGACCGGGGAGCTGTTTTTT	CASSRGQTGELFF
TRBV3-1/TRBV3-2	.	TRBJ2-3	TRBD2	TGTGCCAGCAGCCAAGGAGGGCGTCTAGCGGGAACAGAGACGCAGTATTTT	CASSQGGRLAGTETQYF
TRBV19	.	TRBJ1-5	.	TGTGCCAGTACCAGGGGAGTCCATCAGCCCCAGCATTTT	CASTRGVHQPQHF
TRBV9	few	TRBJ2-7	TRBD1	TGTGCCAGCAATTCGGGACAGGAGTTCTACGAGCAGTACTTC	CASNSGQEFYEQYF
TRBV3-1/TRBV3-2	few	TRBJ2-2	.	TGTGCCAGCAGCCTCGAGCGCCCCCGGGGGGCCCCCGGGGAGCTGTTTTTT	CASSLERPRGAPGELFF
TRBV2	.	TRBJ1-3	.	TGTGCCAGCAGTGCAGGGGACACCATATATTTT	CASSAGDTIYF
TRBV7-2	.	TRBJ1-5	.	TGTGCCAGCAGCCGGGGAGGGGTGCCCCAGCATTTT	CASSRGGVPQHF
TRBV11-2	.	TRBJ2-7	TRBD1	TGTGCCAGCAGCGTAGACAGGGGGAACGACGAGCAGTACTTC	CASSVDRGNDEQYF
TRBV29-1	.	TRBJ1-2	TRBD1	TGCAGCGCAGGAGACAGGGGGCGCGGTCGCGACTATGGCTACACCTTC	CSAGDRGRGRDYGYTF
TRBV19	few	TRBJ2-2	.	TGTGCCAGTAGTATAGATAGAGGACGCCTCGGGGACACCGGGGAGCTGTTTTTT	CASSIDRGRLGDTGELFF
TRBV6-1	once	TRBJ2-5	.	TGTGCCAGCAGTGAAACAGATTCTGAGACCCAGTACTTC	CASSETDSETQYF
TRBV10-1	.	TRBJ2-2	TRBD1	TGCGCCAGCAGTGATCGATTTAGGGACAGACACACCGGGGAGCTGTTTTTT	CASSDRFRDRHTGELFF
TRBV30	once	TRBJ2-2	.	TGTGCCTCCCACTCCGGGGAGCTGTTTTTT	CASHSGELFF
TRBV5-6	.	TRBJ2-1	TRBD2	TGTGCCAGCAGCTCCCTCCGGGAGTTAGCGGGGGTTGATGAGCAGTTCTTC	CASSSLRELAGVDEQFF
TRBV5-1	.	TRBJ2-2	TRBD2	TGCGCCAGCAGCAGGACTAGCGGTGACACCGGGGAGCTGTTTTTT	CASSRTSGDTGELFF